These 27 T cell receptor beta chains originate from one sample sequenced in a study of T cell repertoires in cytomegalovirus infection. Their antigens remain unidentified. TCRdb reprocessed the reads with MiXCR, giving one entry per CDR3 protein. The table includes roughly 990,000 distinct CDR3 sequences, roughly 30% detected once. The sample in question was cultured CD8+ T cells from PBMCs, obtained from culture after CMV antigen stimulation. These TCRs come from a human donor in good health (CMV status not recorded). Some clones in this sample may be carry-over from other donors' samples.

The gene calls are TRBV6-1 and TRBJ2-1; 8 bases line up with TRBD1. This CDR3 is built from 15 residues. CDR1 and CDR2 from the germline V gene are MNHNS and SASEGT. V shed 3 bases and J 8 bases; nucleotides not matched to a gene: 9. The CDR3 here is CASSDRGLGSHEQFF. CDR3 coding DNA: TGTGCCAGCAGTGACAGGGGGCTCGGATCTCATGAGCAGTTCTTC.

CDR3 region: CAISESFTGRNEKLFF. The CDR3 region has the DNA TGTGCCATCAGTGAGTCGTTTACAGGGAGGAACGAAAAACTGTTTTTT. This chain uses TRBV10-3 with TRBJ1-4; a possible D gene is TRBD1 (6 bases). The CDR3 sequence is 16 residues long. Germline V gene sequence: CDR1 ENHRY, CDR2 SYGVKD. Trimming pared 0 bases from V and 8 bases from J, leaving 16 bases between.

V is TRBV2 and J is TRBJ2-1; TRBD1 matches at 8 bases. Per the germline V gene, CDR1 is SNHLY and CDR2 is FYNNEI. The CDR3 consists of 17 residues. V was pared by 6 bases and J by 4 bases, with 14 bases of the junction left unmatched. The CDR3: CASSGSPVGQGYNEQFF. The CDR3 DNA sequence: TGTGCCAGCAGCGGGTCACCGGTCGGACAGGGTTACAATGAGCAGTTCTTC.

As for this clonotype: The junction and the germline gene differ at one end; a read error may be behind it. J is TRBJ1-1 and V is TRBV4-1; no clear D gene. The CDR3 extends over 15 amino acids. Looked up from germline, CDR1 is MGHRA and CDR2 is YSYEKL. The CDR3 region has the DNA TGCGCCGGCAGCCAAGGCCCCGCGGGCCCCACTGAAGCTTTCTTT. Residues: CAGSQGPAGPTEAFF.

The V and J genes are TRBV6-1 and TRBJ2-1; 9 positions match TRBD1. J was trimmed by 7 bases and V by 6 bases; bases with no gene match: 4. Germline V gives CDR1 MNHNS, CDR2 SASEGT. This CDR3 spans 13 amino acids. The CDR3 DNA reads TGTGCCAGCAGGGACAGGGGTAGGAATGAGCAGTTCTTC. Translated: CASRDRGRNEQFF.

This clonotype was counted many times. The rearrangement uses TRBV7-9 and TRBJ1-1; unclear D gene. The CDR3 is made up of 12 amino acids. Per the germline V gene, CDR1 is SEHNR and CDR2 is FQNEAQ (reference sequence). Trimming took off 1 base at V and 4 bases at J, with 4 bases between the two ends. The CDR3 nucleotides read TGTGCCAGCAGCTTAGATCCCACTGAAGCTTTCTTT. It specifies CASSLDPTEAFF.

The rearrangement links TRBV6-5 to TRBJ2-1; TRBD1 agrees at 12 bases. This CDR3 has 14 residues. J lost 8 bases, V lost 5 bases, and 4 bases had no gene match. CDR1 and CDR2 (germline): MNHEY, SVGAGI. The CDR3 loop reads CASSGDRGRDEQFF. For the CDR3, the DNA is TGTGCCAGCAGTGGGGACAGGGGGCGTGATGAGCAGTTCTTC.

The chain links TRBV6-2 or TRBV6-3 to TRBJ2-7, with TRBD2 matching 7 bases. Germline V gives CDR1 MNHEY, CDR2 SVGEGT. J gave up 2 bases and V 8 bases, and 15 bases lay outside the gene matches. The CDR3 has 16 residues. The CDR3 sequence: CASAPSGGTFTYEQYV. The CDR3, as DNA: TGTGCCAGCGCCCCATCCGGGGGGACCTTCACCTACGAGCAGTACGTC.

V usage is TRBV6-6 and J usage is TRBJ2-7; D might be TRBD1 (5 bases). Germline V lookup: CDR1 MNHNY, CDR2 SVGAGI (reference sequence). The ends were cut back, 0 bases at V and 2 bases at J, with 17 bases in the middle. The CDR3 contains 17 residues. CDR3 sequence: CASSYSRQSANTYEQYF. CDR3 nucleotide sequence: TGTGCCAGCAGTTACTCGAGACAGTCGGCTAACACCTACGAGCAGTACTTC.

Only one count was recorded for this clonotype. This rearrangement joins TRBV9 to TRBJ2-1, with D maybe TRBD2 (7 bases). Looked up from germline, CDR1 is SGDLS and CDR2 is YYNGEE. V dropped 0 bases and J dropped 7 bases, with 14 bases sitting between them. The CDR3 is 15 residues long. The CDR3 region has the DNA TGTGCCAGCAGCGTAGAGGCGGGGGCCCTAAATGAGCAGTTCTTC. Its translation: CASSVEAGALNEQFF.

The J gene is TRBJ2-5, the V gene TRBV7-9; TRBD2 is a possible D gene (5 bases). This CDR3 spans 14 amino acids. The V end was cut by 3 bases, the J end by 5 bases, with 13 bases between. Germline V lookup: CDR1 SEHNR, CDR2 FQNEAQ (reference sequence). CDR3 nucleotide sequence: TGTGCCAGCAGCTTGAGACTAACGGGTGAGACCCAGTACTTC. It yields the protein CASSLRLTGETQYF.

This clonotype was counted once. This chain joins TRBV9 and TRBJ2-1; the D gene is possibly TRBD2 (6 bases). This CDR3 has 14 amino acids. Germline CDR1 SGDLS, CDR2 YYNGEE. Trimming removed 0 bases from V and 6 bases from J, with 10 bases in between. DNA for the CDR3: TGTGCCAGCAGCGTAGCTACGGGGGTCAATGAGCAGTTCTTC. The encoded protein is CASSVATGVNEQFF.

This rearrangement joins TRBV6-2 or TRBV6-3 to TRBJ2-2; 10 bases are a match to TRBD1. CDR1 MNHEY and CDR2 SVGEGT come from the germline V gene. With V trimmed by 11 bases and J by 7 bases, 7 bases remained unmatched. There are 13 residues in the CDR3. Written as DNA, the CDR3 is TGTGCCGGGCGGACAGGGGGATACGGGGAGCTGTTTTTT. Translating gives CAGRTGGYGELFF.

The V and J genes are TRBV27 and TRBJ1-6, with no clear D. The V and J ends lost 5 bases and 9 bases respectively, with 8 bases between them. Germline V gene data show CDR1 as MNHEY and CDR2 as SMNVEV (reference sequence). The CDR3 spans 12 residues. The CDR3 is CASSPPSSPLHF. CDR3 nucleotides: TGTGCCAGCAGTCCCCCATCTTCACCCCTCCACTTT.

The rearrangement uses TRBV12-3 or TRBV12-4 and TRBJ2-1; maybe TRBD2 (6 bases). Trimming left V 5 bases short and J 8 bases short, with 22 bases between. The CDR3 runs to 16 residues. The CDR3 region is CASSPLAKTRGDEQFF. The CDR3 DNA reads as TGTGCCAGCAGTCCCCTTGCAAAGACTAGAGGAGATGAGCAGTTCTTC.

This clonotype showed up many times. This chain joins TRBV11-3 and TRBJ2-2; TRBD2 matches 8 bases. Germline V gene data show CDR1 as SGHNT and CDR2 as YENEEA. The CDR3 runs to 16 residues. The junction had 5 bases not matched to a gene; V was cut back by 5 bases and J by 0 bases. This CDR3 reads CASSPGTSANTGELFF. The CDR3 DNA reads as TGTGCCAGCAGCCCCGGGACTAGTGCGAACACCGGGGAGCTGTTTTTT.

This rearrangement joins TRBV2 to TRBJ1-5; 7 bases fit TRBD1. From germline, CDR1 is SNHLY and CDR2 FYNNEI. The CDR3 covers 15 residues. V lost 4 bases and J lost 3; bases outside the gene matches: 6. CDR3 DNA: TGTGCCAGCAGTGCTACAGGGGTATACAATCAGCCCCAGCATTTT. Protein sequence: CASSATGVYNQPQHF.

The chain links TRBV19 to TRBJ2-7; D is ambiguous. Germline loops: CDR1 LNHDA, CDR2 SQIVND (reference sequence). This CDR3 region has 13 residues. Trimming removed 3 bases from V and 3 bases from J, with 9 bases in between. CDR3 coding DNA: TGTGCCAGTAGTATCCAGCAGAGCTACGAGCAGTACTTC. Its translation is CASSIQQSYEQYF.

Notes on this clonotype: Since a much larger clone is just one base distant, this may be a read error. The V gene is TRBV5-5, the J gene TRBJ1-2, with D maybe TRBD1 (5 bases). The ends were cut back, 4 bases at V and 10 bases at J, with 20 bases in the middle. CDR1 and CDR2 (germline): SGHKS, YYEKEE (reference sequence). The CDR3 contains 14 residues. CDR3: CASSARLTWGDYTF. The CDR3 region has the DNA TGTGCCAGCAGCGCCCGCTTGACTTGGGGGGACTACACCTTC.

The chain uses TRBV5-4 and TRBJ1-1; TRBD1 is a possible D gene (6 bases). The CDR3 runs to 14 residues. CDR1 and CDR2 from the germline V gene are SGHNT and YYREEE (reference sequence). V was trimmed by 6 bases and J by 0 bases, leaving 12 bases between them. CDR3 region: CASNGGTLNTEAFF. The CDR3 DNA sequence: TGTGCCAGCAATGGAGGGACATTGAACACTGAAGCTTTCTTT.

This clonotype occurred many times. In nucleotides, the CDR3 is TGTGCCAGCACCAGGGGAATGGCGGGCTATGGCTACACCTTC. Translating gives CASTRGMAGYGYTF. The gene calls are TRBV6-1 and TRBJ1-2, with a possible D match to TRBD1 (6 bases). Germline V gene lookup returns CDR1 MNHNS and CDR2 SASEGT. This CDR3 contains 14 residues. V was trimmed by 7 bases and J by 4 bases, leaving 16 bases between them.

Regarding this clonotype: A read error may be the cause here, since a much bigger clone is one base away. The J gene is TRBJ1-2, the V gene TRBV12-3 or TRBV12-4; D might be TRBD1 (6 bases). The ends were cut back, 5 bases at V and 5 bases at J, with 9 bases in the middle. This CDR3 is 12 amino acids long. CDR3: CASSTGQYGYTF. CDR3 in DNA: TGTGCCAGCAGTACAGGGCAGTATGGCTACACCTTC.

This chain joins TRBV5-5 and TRBJ2-5, with D perhaps matching TRBD1 (6 bases). V was clipped by 4 bases and J by 1 base, with 11 bases between them. The CDR3 extends over 14 amino acids. Germline CDR1 and CDR2: SGHKS and YYEKEE (reference sequence). DNA for the CDR3: TGTGCCAGCAGCGTTCGAGGGGGCCAAGAGACCCAGTACTTC. This translates into CASSVRGGQETQYF. Combining the CDR3 with reference TRBV5-5 and TRBJ2-5 gives the whole variable domain DAGVTQSPTHLIKTRGQQVTLRCSPISGHKSVSWYQQVLGQGPQFIFQYYEKEERGRGNFPDRFSARQFPNYSSELNVNALLLGDSALYLCASSVRGGQETQYFGPGTRLLVL.

In the case of this clonotype: One junction end disagrees with the germline gene, perhaps due to a read error. The CDR3 protein is CASSVPPDGGTYNLPLHF. CDR3 bases: TGTGCCAGCAGCGTACCACCGGACGGAGGAACCTATAATTTACCCCTCCACTTT. The rearrangement links TRBV2 to TRBJ1-6; D is unclear. The CDR3 totals 18 residues. Germline assignment: CDR1 SNHLY and CDR2 FYNNEI.

This clonotype appeared many times. The chain has TRBV7-9 and TRBJ1-5, with D unresolved. V was cut by 5 bases and J by 5 bases, with 10 bases left in between. Germline CDR1 and CDR2: SEHNR and FQNEAQ (reference sequence). There are 13 residues in the CDR3. CDR3 sequence reads: CASSPDGDQPQHF. The CDR3 DNA reads as TGTGCCAGCAGCCCGGACGGAGATCAGCCCCAGCATTTT.

The CDR3 here is CASSATLAGAPLDYNEQFF. CDR3 DNA sequence: TGTGCCAGCAGCGCTACGCTAGCGGGTGCGCCACTAGATTACAATGAGCAGTTCTTC. The gene calls are TRBV7-2 and TRBJ2-1; TRBD2 agrees at 8 bases. The V and J ends lost 5 bases and 4 bases, in that order; junction bases with no gene match: 19. Germline CDR1 is SGHTA and CDR2 is FQGNSA. The CDR3 loop spans 19 amino acids. Full variable domain (missing parts from reference TRBV7-2 and TRBJ2-1): GAGVSQSPSNKVTEKGKDVELRCDPISGHTALYWYRQSLGQGLEFLIYFQGNSAPDKSGLPSDRFSAERTGGSVSTLTIQRTQQEDSAVYLCASSATLAGAPLDYNEQFFGPGTRLTVL.

This clonotype was observed a handful of times. The chain combines TRBV6-2 or TRBV6-3 with TRBJ2-7; tentative D call: TRBD1 (6 bases). Per germline, CDR1 MNHEY and CDR2 SVGEGT. The V gene lost 5 bases and the J gene lost 1 base, with 12 bases spanning the gap. The CDR3 is made up of 14 amino acids. CDR3 region: CASSRLGGSYEQYV. CDR3 DNA sequence: TGTGCCAGCAGTCGGTTAGGGGGTTCCTACGAGCAGTACGTC.